What follows is one TCR beta chain and its context. This record belongs to a study of T cell responses to AZD1222 COVID-19 vaccine. The table came from immunoSEQ multiplex PCR; TCRdb's copy has only in-frame clones and leaves some out. The repertoire includes more than 95,000 clones, 90% to 95% of them detected once, and about 48% sits in the top ten. The CDR3 has 14 residues. Germline loops: CDR1 MNHEY, CDR2 SVGEGT. The V end was cut by 2 bases, the J end by 6 bases, with 12 bases between. This rearrangement joins TRBV6-2 or TRBV6-3 to TRBJ2-3, with D perhaps given as TRBD1 or TRBD2 (6 bases each). Material: peripheral blood, obtained on day 0 of AZD1222 vaccination. This TCR was sampled from an adult in good health. CDR3 amino acids: CASSYRQGTDTQYF. CDR3 DNA sequence: TGTGCCAGCAGTTACCGGCAGGGGACTGATACGCAGTATTTT.